These 10 T cell receptor beta chains share one sample of origin, sequenced in a study of control samples from healthy donors and cancer patients. Here immunoSEQ multiplex PCR was the method, and the copy in TCRdb shows in-frame clones only, minus some. The top ten clones hold more than 3.5% of a sample with approximately 120,000 clones, 90% of them seen once. The specimen sequenced was blood. The receptor source for this set is a human donor in good health. The donor label of this sample is uncertain.

The chain carries TRBV29-1 and TRBJ1-3; D gene unclear. Per the germline V gene, CDR1 is SQVTM and CDR2 is ANQGSEA. The CDR3 runs to 12 residues. The CDR3 region is CSGEGNGNTIYF. The DNA of the CDR3 is TGCAGTGGAGAGGGTAATGGAAACACCATATATTTT.

The count of this clone is one. The chain links TRBV5-1 to TRBJ1-4, with a possible D match to TRBD1 (5 bases). Looked up from germline, CDR1 is SGHRS and CDR2 is YFSETQ. This CDR3 has 15 amino acids. V dropped 4 bases and J dropped 2 bases, with 12 bases sitting between them. CDR3 in amino acids: CASSGLGATNEKLFF. In DNA form, the CDR3 reads TGCGCCAGCAGCGGCCTTGGGGCCACTAATGAAAAACTGTTTTTT.

This clone showed up just once. One junction end does not reproduce the germline sequence, and a read error may be involved. The chain joins TRBV3-1 (or the pseudogene TRBV3-2) to TRBJ1-2; TRBD1 matches 8 bases. The germline gives CDR1 LGHDT, CDR2 YNNKEL (reference sequence). The CDR3 is 12 amino acids. The CDR3 reads CASSQGQGASIF. The DNA of the CDR3 is TGTGCCAGCAGCCAAGGGCAGGGGGCGTCGATATTC.

The chain carries TRBV25-1 and TRBJ2-6; D is ambiguous. V lost 6 bases to trimming and J lost 0 bases, with 6 bases between them. CDR1 is MGHDK, CDR2 SYGVNS, per germline. CDR3 length equals 14 residues. CDR3 sequence: CASRMTSGANVLTF. The DNA of the CDR3 is TGTGCCAGCAGAATGACCTCTGGGGCCAACGTCCTGACTTTC.

The rearrangement joins TRBV7-2 to TRBJ2-4, with 8 bases aligning to TRBD1. V lost 3 bases and J lost 6; bases outside the gene matches: 13. CDR3 length: 17 amino acids. Germline V lookup: CDR1 SGHTA, CDR2 FQGNSA. CDR3 sequence reads: CASSLQGALGIGNIQYF. CDR3 DNA: TGTGCCAGCAGCTTGCAGGGGGCGCTAGGTATTGGAAACATTCAGTACTTC.

The chain is built from TRBV7-9 and TRBJ1-2; D possibly corresponds to TRBD1 (5 bases). CDR1 and CDR2 from the germline V gene are SEHNR and FQNEAQ (reference sequence). The CDR3 has 17 amino acids. With 5 bases removed from V and 5 bases from J, the gap between germline ends came to 24 bases. In DNA form, the CDR3 reads TGTGCCAGCAGCCCACTCGACAGAGCCCAAGAGGATTATGGCTACACCTTC. Its translation: CASSPLDRAQEDYGYTF. Full variable domain (outside the CDR3, taken from reference TRBV7-9 and TRBJ1-2): DTGVSQNPRHKITKRGQNVTFRCDPISEHNRLYWYRQTLGQGPEFLTYFQNEAQLEKSRLLSDRFSAERPKGSFSTLEIQRTEQGDSAMYLCASSPLDRAQEDYGYTFGSGTRLTVV.

The chain carries TRBV3-1 (or the pseudogene TRBV3-2) and TRBJ2-3, with TRBD2 matching over 7 bases. V dropped 0 bases and J dropped 4; count of bases not matched to a gene: 1. CDR1 and CDR2 from the germline V gene are LGHDT and YNNKEL (reference sequence). The CDR3 has 14 residues. The CDR3 spells CASSQEGGADTQYF. CDR3 nucleotides: TGTGCCAGCAGCCAAGAGGGGGGGGCAGATACGCAGTATTTT.

The chain combines TRBV18 with TRBJ2-1, with TRBD2 matching over 11 bases. Germline CDR1 and CDR2: KGHSH and LQKENI. The CDR3 length is 16 residues. Trimming took 1 base from V and 7 from J; bases not matched to a gene: 6. The CDR3, as DNA: TGTGCCAGCTCACCACTCTTAGCGGGGGGGAAAAATGAGCAGTTCTTC. Amino acid sequence: CASSPLLAGGKNEQFF.

V is TRBV4-1 and J is TRBJ2-7, with D perhaps matching TRBD1 (5 bases). Germline V gene data show CDR1 as MGHRA and CDR2 as YSYEKL. This CDR3 region has 15 residues. Deletions cut 0 bases from V and 2 bases from J, with 11 bases between. The DNA for the CDR3 is TGCGCCAGCAGCCAAGATCAGGGCAGAACCTACGAGCAGTACTTC. Protein: CASSQDQGRTYEQYF.

Written as DNA, the CDR3 is TGTGCTAGTGGTTTGCCTTCTGTCTCTTTGCAGTACTTC. Translation gives CASGLPSVSLQYF. The V gene is TRBV12-5, the J gene TRBJ2-7; D unclear. The CDR3 is 13 amino acids. V lost 2 bases and J 9 bases, leaving 14 bases between the germline ends. Germline V CDR1 and CDR2: LGHNT, FRNRAP.